A single sample is the source of the 15 T cell receptor beta chains below, sequenced in a study of identical twins. Via MiXCR, TCRdb re-called the 5' RACE reads, giving one row per CDR3 protein. The data contain 550,000 to 800,000 distinct CDR3 sequences, just over 7% of them seen just once; the ten biggest clones take up around 1.6%. The same data also contributed to another study, on yellow fever vaccine responses in identical twins.

Sequencing was performed on PBMCs. The receptor set was obtained from a woman aged 18-29 years in good health.

This clonotype showed up many times. The rearrangement links TRBV28 to TRBJ1-2; D is unclear. The CDR3 loop spans 12 amino acids. V shed 5 bases and J shed 8 bases, with 12 bases lying between them. Germline V CDR1 and CDR2: MDHEN, SYDVKM. CDR3 DNA: TGTGCCAGCAGTGAGAGAGGAAGGGGCTACACCTTC. It yields the protein CASSERGRGYTF.

This clonotype was seen once. The V gene is TRBV19, the J gene TRBJ2-1, with TRBD2 identical over 12 bases. CDR1 and CDR2 (germline): LNHDA, SQIVND (reference sequence). This CDR3 region has 14 residues. V trimming: 10 bases; J trimming: 6 bases; junction bases outside the gene matches: 7. The CDR3 sequence is CATQRTSGINEQFF. CDR3 sequence (DNA): TGTGCCACCCAGAGGACTAGCGGGATCAATGAGCAGTTCTTC.

This clonotype was seen at least ten times. The V gene is TRBV12-3 or TRBV12-4, the J gene TRBJ2-5; D is perhaps TRBD2 (5 bases). CDR3 length: 14 amino acids. Trimming removed 1 base from V and 5 bases from J, with 11 bases in between. The CDR3 DNA reads TGTGCCAGCAGTTTAGGAGGGTTGAAGGAGACCCAGTACTTC. This gives the protein CASSLGGLKETQYF.

The J gene is TRBJ2-1, the V gene TRBV7-7, with 9 bases lining up with TRBD1. This CDR3 comprises 14 residues. Germline V gene lookup returns CDR1 SSHAT and CDR2 FNYEAQ (reference sequence). Germline trimming cut 3 bases from V and 6 bases from J; bases unmatched to any gene: 3. CDR3 DNA sequence: TGTGCCAGCAGCTTGGACAGGGGTGGCAATGAGCAGTTCTTC. This codes for CASSLDRGGNEQFF.

This clonotype has only a few counts. V gene TRBV7-2 combines with J gene TRBJ1-6; D not resolved. CDR3 length: 14 residues. The V gene lost 1 base and the J gene lost 5 bases, with 6 bases spanning the gap. The germline V gene encodes CDR1 SGHTA and CDR2 FQGNSA. CDR3 in DNA: TGTGCCAGCAGCTTAGTATGGGATAATTCACCCCTCCACTTT. Translating gives CASSLVWDNSPLHF.

This clonotype occurred a few times. V usage is TRBV10-3 and J usage is TRBJ2-1; D is possibly TRBD2 (5 bases). V lost 5 bases to trimming and J lost 7 bases, with 9 bases between them. The CDR3 contains 12 residues. From germline, CDR1 is ENHRY and CDR2 SYGVKD. This CDR3 reads CAISFGENEQFF. DNA for the CDR3: TGTGCCATCAGTTTTGGGGAGAATGAGCAGTTCTTC.

This clonotype was observed at least ten times. The chain links TRBV7-2 to TRBJ1-3; TRBD1 agrees at 7 bases. Germline CDR1 reads SGHTA; CDR2 reads FQGNSA. The J segment lost 0 bases and the V segment lost 3 bases, leaving 8 bases of the junction unmatched. The CDR3 is 17 residues long. CDR3 coding DNA: TGTGCCAGCAGCTTGGGCCAGGGGGTAATCTCTGGAAACACCATATATTTT. This translates into CASSLGQGVISGNTIYF.

The chain joins TRBV10-3 to TRBJ2-3, with 8 bases that match TRBD2. V shed 11 bases and J 3 bases; nucleotides not matched to a gene: 10. Germline-derived CDR1 and CDR2 are ENHRY and SYGVKD. The CDR3 spans 14 residues. CDR3 loop: CAVGGGLNTDTQYF. CDR3 sequence (DNA): TGTGCCGTCGGGGGGGGGTTAAATACAGATACGCAGTATTTT.

This clonotype was observed many times. The J gene is TRBJ2-4, the V gene TRBV28; tentatively, D is TRBD1 or TRBD2 (5 bases each). Germline CDR1 is MDHEN and CDR2 is SYDVKM. The CDR3 consists of 17 residues. Trimming shortened V by 2 bases and J by 0 bases, and 14 bases separated the two germline ends. Here the CDR3 reads CASSLNSGTIAKNIQYF. CDR3 in DNA: TGTGCCAGCAGTTTAAATTCAGGGACGATAGCCAAAAACATTCAGTACTTC.

At least ten counts were recorded for this clonotype. The chain employs TRBV7-9 and TRBJ1-2; D is perhaps TRBD1 (5 bases). The length of the CDR3 is 13 residues. Looked up from germline, CDR1 is SEHNR and CDR2 is FQNEAQ (reference sequence). The ends were cut back, 5 bases at V and 8 bases at J, with 15 bases in the middle. CDR3 sequence reads: CASSPPPGEGYTF. The CDR3 DNA is TGTGCCAGCAGCCCACCACCGGGGGAGGGCTACACCTTC.

There are many counts of this clonotype. The V and J genes are TRBV20-1 and TRBJ2-1, with unresolved D. From germline, CDR1 is DFQATT and CDR2 SNEGSKA (reference sequence). CDR3 size: 11 residues. Deletions cut 5 bases from V and 4 bases from J, with 6 bases between. In nucleotides, the CDR3 is TGCAGTGCTTCGGCGTACAATGAGCAGTTCTTC. Residues: CSASAYNEQFF.

This clonotype appeared many times. The J gene is TRBJ2-1, the V gene TRBV5-1; maybe TRBD1 (5 bases). The CDR3 contains 14 residues. The V gene lost 2 bases and the J gene lost 3 bases, with 9 bases spanning the gap. CDR1 SGHRS and CDR2 YFSETQ come from the germline V gene. The CDR3 protein is CASSFGAGYNEQFF. The CDR3 DNA sequence: TGCGCCAGCAGCTTTGGGGCAGGCTACAATGAGCAGTTCTTC.

This clonotype was seen a handful of times. The rearrangement uses TRBV14 and TRBJ2-7; D ambiguous. In germline, CDR1 is SGHDN, CDR2 FVKESK. The CDR3 totals 11 residues. V was clipped by 7 bases and J by 5 bases, with 9 bases between them. CDR3 residues: CASISKHEQYF. DNA for the CDR3: TGTGCCAGCATCAGCAAACACGAGCAGTACTTC. The entire variable domain, with the rest obtained from reference TRBV14 and TRBJ2-7, is as follows: EAGVTQFPSHSVIEKGQTVTLRCDPISGHDNLYWYRRVMGKEIKFLLHFVKESKQDESGMPNNRFLAERTGGTYSTLKVQPAELEDSGVYFCASISKHEQYFGPGTRLTVT.

The genes are TRBV5-1 and TRBJ1-1; D remains ambiguous. This CDR3 contains 12 residues. V was pared by 2 bases and J by 3 bases, with 5 bases between. In germline, CDR1 is SGHRS, CDR2 YFSETQ. The CDR3 spells CASSFPDTEAFF. CDR3 in DNA: TGCGCCAGCAGCTTTCCGGACACTGAAGCTTTCTTT.

V gene TRBV24-1 combines with J gene TRBJ2-2, with D uncertain. The length of the CDR3 is 14 residues. CDR1 is KGHDR and CDR2 is SFDVKD in the germline V gene. The V end lost 1 base, the J end lost 7 bases, and 9 bases lay between the germline ends. DNA for the CDR3: TGTGCCACCAGTGATTTCCCTATGGGCGGGGAGCTGTTTTTT. Translating it yields CATSDFPMGGELFF.